Listed here is a single TCR beta chain. This sample is drawn from a study of PD-1 blockade in mismatch repair-deficient tumors. Sequencing used immunoSEQ multiplex PCR; TCRdb keeps in-frame clones, though not all of them. The repertoire holds about 100,000 clones, over 75% seen once, with around 6.6% in the top ten. V lost 0 bases and J 3 bases, leaving 6 bases between the germline ends. CDR3 length: 14 residues. The germline CDR1 and CDR2 sequences are SEHNR and FQNEAQ (reference sequence). The rearrangement links TRBV7-9 to TRBJ1-3; perhaps TRBD1 as D (5 bases). Source: peripheral blood, taken roughly 35 weeks after starting pembrolizumab. The sequence came from an adult with mismatch repair-deficient cancer. CDR3 coding DNA: TGTGCCAGCAGCTTAGCCAGGGATGGAAACACCATATATTTT. Its protein product is CASSLARDGNTIYF. The full variable domain, with the rest looked up from reference TRBV7-9 and TRBJ1-3, is DTGVSQNPRHKITKRGQNVTFRCDPISEHNRLYWYRQTLGQGPEFLTYFQNEAQLEKSRLLSDRFSAERPKGSFSTLEIQRTEQGDSAMYLCASSLARDGNTIYFGEGSWLTVV.